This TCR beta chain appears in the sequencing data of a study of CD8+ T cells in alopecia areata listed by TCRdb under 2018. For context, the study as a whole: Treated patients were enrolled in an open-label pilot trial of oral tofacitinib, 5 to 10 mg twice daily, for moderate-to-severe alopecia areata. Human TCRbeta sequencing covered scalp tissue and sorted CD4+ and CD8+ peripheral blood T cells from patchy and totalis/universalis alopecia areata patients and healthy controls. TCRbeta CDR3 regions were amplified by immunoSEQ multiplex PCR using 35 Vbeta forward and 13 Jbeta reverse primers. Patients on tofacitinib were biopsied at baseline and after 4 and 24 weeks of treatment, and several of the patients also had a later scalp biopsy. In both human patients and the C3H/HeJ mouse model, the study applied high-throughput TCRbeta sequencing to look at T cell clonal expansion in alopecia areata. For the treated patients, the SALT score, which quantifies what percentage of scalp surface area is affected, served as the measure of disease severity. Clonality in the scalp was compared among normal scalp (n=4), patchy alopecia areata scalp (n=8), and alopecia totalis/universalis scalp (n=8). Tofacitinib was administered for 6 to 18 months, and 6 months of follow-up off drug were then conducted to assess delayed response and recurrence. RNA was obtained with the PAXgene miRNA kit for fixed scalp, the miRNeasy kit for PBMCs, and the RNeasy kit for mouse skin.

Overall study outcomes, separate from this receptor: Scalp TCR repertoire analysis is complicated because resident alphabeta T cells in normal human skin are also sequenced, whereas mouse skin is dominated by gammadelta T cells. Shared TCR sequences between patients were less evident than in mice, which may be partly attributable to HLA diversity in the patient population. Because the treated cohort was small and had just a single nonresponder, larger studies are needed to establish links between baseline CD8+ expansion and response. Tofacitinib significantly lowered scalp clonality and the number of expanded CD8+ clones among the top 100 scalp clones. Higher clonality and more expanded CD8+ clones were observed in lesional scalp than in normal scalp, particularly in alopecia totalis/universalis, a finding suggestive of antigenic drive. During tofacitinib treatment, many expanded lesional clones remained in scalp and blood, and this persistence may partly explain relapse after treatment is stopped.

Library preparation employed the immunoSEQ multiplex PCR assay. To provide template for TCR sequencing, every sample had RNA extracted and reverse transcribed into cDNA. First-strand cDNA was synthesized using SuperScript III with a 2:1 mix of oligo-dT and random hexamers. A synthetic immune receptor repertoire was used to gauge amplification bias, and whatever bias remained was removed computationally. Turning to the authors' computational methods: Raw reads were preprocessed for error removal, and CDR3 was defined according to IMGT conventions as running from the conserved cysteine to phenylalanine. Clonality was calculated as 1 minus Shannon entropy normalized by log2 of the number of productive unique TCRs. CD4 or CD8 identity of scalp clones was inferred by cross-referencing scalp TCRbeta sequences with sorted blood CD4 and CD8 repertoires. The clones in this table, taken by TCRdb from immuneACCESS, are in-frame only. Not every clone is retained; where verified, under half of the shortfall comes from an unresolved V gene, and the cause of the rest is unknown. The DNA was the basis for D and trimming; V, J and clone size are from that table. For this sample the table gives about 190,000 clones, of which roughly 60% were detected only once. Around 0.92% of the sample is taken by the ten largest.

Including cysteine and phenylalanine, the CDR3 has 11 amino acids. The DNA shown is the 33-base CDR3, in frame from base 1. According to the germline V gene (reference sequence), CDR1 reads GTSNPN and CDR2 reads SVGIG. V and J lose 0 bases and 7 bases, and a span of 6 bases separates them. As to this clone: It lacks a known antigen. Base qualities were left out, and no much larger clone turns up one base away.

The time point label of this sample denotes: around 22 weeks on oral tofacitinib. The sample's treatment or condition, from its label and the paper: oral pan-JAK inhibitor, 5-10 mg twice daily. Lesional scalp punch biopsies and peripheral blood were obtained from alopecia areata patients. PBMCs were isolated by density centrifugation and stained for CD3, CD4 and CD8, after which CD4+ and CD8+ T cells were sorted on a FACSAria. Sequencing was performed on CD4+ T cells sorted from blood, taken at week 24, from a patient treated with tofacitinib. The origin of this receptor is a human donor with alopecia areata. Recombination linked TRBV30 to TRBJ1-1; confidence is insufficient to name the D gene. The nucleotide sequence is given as TGTGCCTGGAGTGTAAGAATTGAAGCTTTCTTT. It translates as CAWSVRIEAFF.